Here is one T cell receptor (beta chain) with its context. Its target is not known. These data belong to a study of shared clonotypes between healthy human individuals. Overall study results and limits: Shared clonotypes: 4.5% to 5% naive CD4, under 4% naive CD8, 2.3% memory CD4, under 0.5% memory CD8. An expected dependence of interdonor clonotype sharing on sequencing depth was noted.

Each replicate PCR on the sorted subsets used around 200 ng DNA (around 31,000 T cell genomes). Clones were sequenced by immunoSEQ multiplex PCR, and TCRdb holds only the in-frame ones, with some missing. The sample includes 2,100,000 or so clones, around 95% of them seen just once. The ends lost 2 bases at V and 1 base at J; junction bases unmatched: 6. This CDR3 has 16 residues. CDR1 is SGHTA and CDR2 is FQGTGA in the germline V gene. The sample comprised naive CD4+ T cells sorted from blood. Stated subset: CD45RA+ positively selected. This chain connects TRBV7-3 to TRBJ2-3, with 7 positions matching TRBD2. The sequence derives from a man aged 18 to 35 in good health. The CDR3 bases are TGTGCCAGCAGCTTAGGCAACGCGGGGGGCACAGATACGCAGTATTTT. This translates into CASSLGNAGGTDTQYF.